These T cell receptor beta chains were read from a single sample in a study of cytomegalovirus exposure and HLA in healthy donors. Only in-frame clones appear in the TCRdb table, and some are missing; sequencing was by immunoSEQ multiplex PCR. The sample has roughly 99,000 clones, roughly 72% seen once. Sequencing input: PBMCs. These receptors all come from a man aged 25-45 years in good health and CMV-seronegative. CDR3s include the opening cysteine and the closing phenylalanine or tryptophan. Each record gives: J gene, V gene, CDR3 protein.

>TRBJ2-6|TRBV6-6
CASRTGPAGANVLTF
>TRBJ2-3|TRBV7-2
CASSLAGGPGTDTQYF
>TRBJ2-3|TRBV5-3
CARRRGDRATGRDTQYF
>TRBJ2-3|TRBV4-1
CASSQDGRGTSTDTQYF
>TRBJ1-1|TRBV11-3
CASSLEANTEAFF
>TRBJ2-7|TRBV9
CASSRASGGNYEQYF
>TRBJ2-1|TRBV5-6
CASSLAGSGRSYEQFF
>TRBJ2-7|TRBV27
CASSAFNTPGLAGGRYEQYF
>TRBJ2-7|TRBV6-1
CASTLDGGSEQYF
>TRBJ2-1|TRBV7-2
CASSSPSGRAYNEQFF
>TRBJ2-5|TRBV5-1
CARSVQGPIGETQYF
>TRBJ1-5|TRBV7-8
CASSLSTWSNQPQHF
>TRBJ2-6|TRBV11-1
CASSFNGGLSSGANVLTF
>TRBJ2-3|TRBV5-4
CASSPSDRADTDTQYF
>TRBJ2-3|TRBV5-1
CASSSLVDTQYF
>TRBJ1-6|TRBV14
CASSQDLQHNSPLHF
>TRBJ2-5|TRBV28
CASSTRDLQETQYF
>TRBJ2-6|TRBV29-1
CSVEDLTGTGANVLTF
>TRBJ2-1|TRBV11-3
CASSSTTGTVNEQFF
>TRBJ2-3|TRBV6-6
CASSPGTISTDTQYF
>.|TRBV2
CASSGVAGGYEQYF
>TRBJ2-5|TRBV7-6
CASSFKRGGRETQYF
>TRBJ2-1|TRBV30
CAWSGGRREQFF
>TRBJ2-2|TRBV27
CASSPTGTSDTGELFF
>TRBJ2-7|TRBV27
CASSQIGTSGIYEQYF
>TRBJ2-5|TRBV27
CASSFLGGGQETQYF
>TRBJ1-2|TRBV7-8
CASSLFATGRYGYTF
>TRBJ2-1|TRBV5-1
CASRSTSGAYNEQFF
>TRBJ1-2|TRBV27
CASSPGTGGFYGYTF
>TRBJ1-2|TRBV5-6
CASRGLTGGYTF
>TRBJ2-5|TRBV7-9
CSSSLAARQETQYF
>TRBJ2-5|TRBV11-2
CASSPGTGGNRTQYF
>TRBJ1-2|TRBV27
CASSFLLGQDNSIYGYTF
>TRBJ1-1|TRBV5-1
CASSYREGTEAFF
>TRBJ2-3|TRBV5-1
CASSFTGGPRDTQYF
>TRBJ2-7|TRBV10-3
CAIRDRDYEQYF
>TRBJ2-5|TRBV11-2
CASSLRGLAGTETQYF
>TRBJ2-3|TRBV5-4
CASSLDGGRDTDTQYF
>TRBJ1-2|TRBV5-1
CASSVYRAKLYGYTF
>TRBJ2-1|TRBV2
CASITGFEQFF
>TRBJ1-5|TRBV6-1
CASSEISPGTGGNQPQHF
>TRBJ2-7|TRBV5-1
CASSSLAGPPPEQYF
>TRBJ1-2|TRBV10-3
CAISDPGQEGGYGYTF
>TRBJ2-7|TRBV2
CASSFSTGDEQYF
>TRBJ1-5|TRBV9
CASSVEGLGQPQHF
>TRBJ1-6|TRBV15
CATSRDLAGGGSPLHF
>TRBJ2-2|TRBV2
CASSDRLLSGAGELFF